This TCR beta chain was profiled in a study of glioma-infiltrating T cells after dendritic cell vaccination. Whole-study context: At biweekly intervals, patients got three intradermal dendritic cell vaccine injections. Overall study findings and caveats: Survival was not directly related to TCR clonality in these patients.

The trim removed 2 bases at V and 6 bases at J, leaving 4 bases unmatched. The CDR3 totals 14 residues. From germline, CDR1 is SGHRS and CDR2 YFSETQ. On this clone itself: Its target is unknown.

Input was 1.5 to 2.5 ug genomic DNA, or all available if less. Data came from immunoSEQ multiplex PCR; TCRdb stores just in-frame clones and leaves some out. The sample consists of 85,000 to 100,000 clones, 85% of them appearing once. Time point described: after dendritic cell vaccination, including at tumor progression/relapse. PBMC were collected before vaccination, two weeks after the third vaccination, and at progression. This sample comprised blood, obtained after dendritic cell vaccination. This sequence was found in a human donor with glioblastoma. The chain couples TRBV5-1 to TRBJ2-1; 8 positions match TRBD2. The CDR3 protein is CASSLSGSSNEQFF. CDR3 DNA sequence: TGCGCCAGCAGCTTAAGCGGGAGCTCCAATGAGCAGTTCTTC.